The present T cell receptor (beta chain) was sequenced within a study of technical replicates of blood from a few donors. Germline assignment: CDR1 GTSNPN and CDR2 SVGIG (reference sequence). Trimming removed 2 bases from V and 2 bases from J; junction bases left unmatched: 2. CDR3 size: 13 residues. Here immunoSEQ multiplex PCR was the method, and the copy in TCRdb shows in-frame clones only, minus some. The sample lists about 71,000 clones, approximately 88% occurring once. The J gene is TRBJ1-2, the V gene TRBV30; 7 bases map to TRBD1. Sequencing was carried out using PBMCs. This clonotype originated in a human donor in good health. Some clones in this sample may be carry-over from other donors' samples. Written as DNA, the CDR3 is TGTGCCTGGAGTAAAGGGGGCAACTATGGCTACACCTTC. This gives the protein CAWSKGGNYGYTF.